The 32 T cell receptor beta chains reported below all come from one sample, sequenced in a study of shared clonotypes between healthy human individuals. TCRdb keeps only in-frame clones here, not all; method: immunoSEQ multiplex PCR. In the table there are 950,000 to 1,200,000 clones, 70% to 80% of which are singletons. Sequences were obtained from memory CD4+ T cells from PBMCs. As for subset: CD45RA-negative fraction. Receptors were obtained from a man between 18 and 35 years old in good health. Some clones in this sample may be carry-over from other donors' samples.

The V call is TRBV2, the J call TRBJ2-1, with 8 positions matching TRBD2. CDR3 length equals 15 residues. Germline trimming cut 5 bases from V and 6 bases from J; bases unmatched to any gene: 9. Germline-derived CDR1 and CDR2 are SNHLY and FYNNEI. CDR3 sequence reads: CASSSGTRTLNEQFF. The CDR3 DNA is TGTGCCAGCAGTTCCGGGACTAGAACCCTCAATGAGCAGTTCTTC.

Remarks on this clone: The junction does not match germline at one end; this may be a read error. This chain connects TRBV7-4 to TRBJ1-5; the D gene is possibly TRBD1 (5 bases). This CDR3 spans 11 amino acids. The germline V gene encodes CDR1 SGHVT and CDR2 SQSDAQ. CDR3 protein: CASSLPAGKGF. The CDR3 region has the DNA TGTGCCAGCAGCTTACCGGCAGGGAAGGGATTT.

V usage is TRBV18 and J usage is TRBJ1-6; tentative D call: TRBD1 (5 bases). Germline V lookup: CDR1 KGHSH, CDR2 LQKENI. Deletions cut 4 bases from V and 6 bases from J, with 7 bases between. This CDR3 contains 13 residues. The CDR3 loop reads CASSLDSNSPLHF. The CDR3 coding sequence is TGTGCCAGCTCACTAGACAGTAATTCACCCCTCCACTTT.

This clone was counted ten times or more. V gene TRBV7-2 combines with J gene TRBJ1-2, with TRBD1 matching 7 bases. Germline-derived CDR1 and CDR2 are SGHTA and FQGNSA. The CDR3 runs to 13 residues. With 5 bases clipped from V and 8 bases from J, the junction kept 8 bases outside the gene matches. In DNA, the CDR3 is TGTGCCAGCAGCCCGTACAGGGGTCAGGGCTACACCTTC. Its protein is CASSPYRGQGYTF.

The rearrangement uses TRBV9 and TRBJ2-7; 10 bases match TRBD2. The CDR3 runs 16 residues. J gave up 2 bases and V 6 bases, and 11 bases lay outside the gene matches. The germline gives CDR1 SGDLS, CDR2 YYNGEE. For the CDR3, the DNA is TGTGCCAGCACTCCAGAGGATAGCGGGAGGCCCTACGAGCAGTACTTC. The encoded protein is CASTPEDSGRPYEQYF. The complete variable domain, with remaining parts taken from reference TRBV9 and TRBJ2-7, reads DSGVTQTPKHLITATGQRVTLRCSPRSGDLSVYWYQQSLDQGLQFLIQYYNGEERAKGNILERFSAQQFPDLHSELNLSSLELGDSALYFCASTPEDSGRPYEQYFGPGTRLTVT.

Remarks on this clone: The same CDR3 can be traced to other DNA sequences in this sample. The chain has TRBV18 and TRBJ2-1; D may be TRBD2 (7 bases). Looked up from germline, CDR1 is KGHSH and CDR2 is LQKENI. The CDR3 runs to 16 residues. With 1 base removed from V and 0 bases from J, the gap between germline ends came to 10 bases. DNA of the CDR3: TGTGCCAGCTCACCACGGGGGGGGCCCTCCTACAATGAGCAGTTCTTC. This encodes CASSPRGGPSYNEQFF.

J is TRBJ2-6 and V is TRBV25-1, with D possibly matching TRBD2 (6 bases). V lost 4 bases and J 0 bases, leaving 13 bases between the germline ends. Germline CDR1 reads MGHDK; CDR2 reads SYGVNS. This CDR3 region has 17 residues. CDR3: CASSGGGGSSGANVLTF. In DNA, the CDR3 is TGTGCCAGCAGTGGGGGAGGAGGTAGCTCTGGGGCCAACGTCCTGACTTTC.

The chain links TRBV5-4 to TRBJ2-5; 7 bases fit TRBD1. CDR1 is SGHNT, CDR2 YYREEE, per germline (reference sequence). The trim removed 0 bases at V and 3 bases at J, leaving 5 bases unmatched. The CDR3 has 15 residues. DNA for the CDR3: TGTGCCAGCAGCTTGGTGGGCAGGGGGAAAGAGACCCAGTACTTC. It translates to CASSLVGRGKETQYF.

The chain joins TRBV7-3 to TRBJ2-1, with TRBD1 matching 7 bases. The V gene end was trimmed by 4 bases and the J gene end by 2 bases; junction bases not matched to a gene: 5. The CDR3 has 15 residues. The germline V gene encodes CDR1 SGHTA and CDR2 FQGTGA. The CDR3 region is CASSSWDSAYNEQFF. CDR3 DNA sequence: TGTGCCAGCAGCTCATGGGACAGCGCCTACAATGAGCAGTTCTTC.

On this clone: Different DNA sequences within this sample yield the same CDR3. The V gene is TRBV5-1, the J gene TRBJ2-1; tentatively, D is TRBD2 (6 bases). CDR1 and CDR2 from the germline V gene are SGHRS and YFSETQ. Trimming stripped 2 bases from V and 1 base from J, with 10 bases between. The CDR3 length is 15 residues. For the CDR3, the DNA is TGCGCCAGCAGCTTTACGAGCGGGTCCTACAATGAGCAGTTCTTC. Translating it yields CASSFTSGSYNEQFF.

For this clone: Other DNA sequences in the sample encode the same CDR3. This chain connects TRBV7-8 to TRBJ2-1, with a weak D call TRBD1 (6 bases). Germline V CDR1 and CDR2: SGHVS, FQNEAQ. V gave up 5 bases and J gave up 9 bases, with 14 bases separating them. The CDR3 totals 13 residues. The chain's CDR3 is CASSPDRGGEQFF. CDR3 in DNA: TGTGCCAGCAGCCCGGACAGAGGAGGTGAGCAGTTCTTC.

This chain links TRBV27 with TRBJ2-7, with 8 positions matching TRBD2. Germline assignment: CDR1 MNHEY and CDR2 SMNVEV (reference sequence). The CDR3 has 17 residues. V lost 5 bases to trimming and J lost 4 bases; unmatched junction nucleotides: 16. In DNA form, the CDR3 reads TGTGCCAGCAGTCCCTCCCTCTTCGCGGGAGGCCCTTACGAGCAGTACTTC. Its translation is CASSPSLFAGGPYEQYF.

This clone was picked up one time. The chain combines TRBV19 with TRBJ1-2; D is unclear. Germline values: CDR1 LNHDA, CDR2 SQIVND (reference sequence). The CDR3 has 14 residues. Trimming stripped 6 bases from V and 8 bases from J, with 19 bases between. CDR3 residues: CASRLPGTGEGYTF. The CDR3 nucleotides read TGTGCCAGTAGGCTCCCTGGCACGGGAGAAGGCTACACCTTC. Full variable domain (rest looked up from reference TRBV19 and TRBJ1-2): DGGITQSPKYLFRKEGQNVTLSCEQNLNHDAMYWYRQDPGQGLRLIYYSQIVNDFQKGDIAEGYSVSREKKESFPLTVTSAQKNPTAFYLCASRLPGTGEGYTFGSGTRLTVV.

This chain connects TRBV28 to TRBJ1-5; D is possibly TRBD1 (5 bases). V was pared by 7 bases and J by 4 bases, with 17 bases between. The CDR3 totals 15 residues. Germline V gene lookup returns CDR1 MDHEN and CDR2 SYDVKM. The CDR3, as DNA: TGTGCCAGCAACCCAACCCTCGGGGGTAATCAGCCCCAGCATTTT. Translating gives CASNPTLGGNQPQHF.

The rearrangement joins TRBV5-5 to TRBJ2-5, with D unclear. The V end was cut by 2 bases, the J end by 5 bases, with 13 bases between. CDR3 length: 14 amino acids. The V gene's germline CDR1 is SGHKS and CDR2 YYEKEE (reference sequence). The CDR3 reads CASSLGFGTETQYF. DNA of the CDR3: TGTGCCAGCAGCTTAGGGTTCGGTACGGAGACCCAGTACTTC.

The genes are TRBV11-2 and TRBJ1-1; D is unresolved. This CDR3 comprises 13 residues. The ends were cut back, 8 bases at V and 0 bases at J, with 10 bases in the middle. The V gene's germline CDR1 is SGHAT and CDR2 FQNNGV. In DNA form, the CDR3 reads TGTGCCAGCCGGAAGCAATTGAACACTGAAGCTTTCTTT. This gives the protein CASRKQLNTEAFF.

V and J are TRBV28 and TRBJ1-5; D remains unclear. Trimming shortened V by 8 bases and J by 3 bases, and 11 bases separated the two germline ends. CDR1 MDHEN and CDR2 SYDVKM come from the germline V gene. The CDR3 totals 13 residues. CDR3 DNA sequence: TGTGCCAGCTTAGATGCAGTCAATCAGCCCCAGCATTTT. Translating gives CASLDAVNQPQHF.

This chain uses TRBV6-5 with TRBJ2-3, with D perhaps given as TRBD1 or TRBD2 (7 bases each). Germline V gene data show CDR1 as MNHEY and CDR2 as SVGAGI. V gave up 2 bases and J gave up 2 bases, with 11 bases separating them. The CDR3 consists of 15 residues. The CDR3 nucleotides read TGTGCCAGCAGTTACAGCGGGACAGTCACAGATACGCAGTATTTT. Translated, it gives CASSYSGTVTDTQYF.

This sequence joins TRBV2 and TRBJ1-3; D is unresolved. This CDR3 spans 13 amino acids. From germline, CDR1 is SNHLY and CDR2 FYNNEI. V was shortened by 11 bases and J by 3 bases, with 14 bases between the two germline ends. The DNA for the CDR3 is TGTGCCGCGAAGGGCCGGAGTGGAAACACCATATATTTT. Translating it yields CAAKGRSGNTIYF.

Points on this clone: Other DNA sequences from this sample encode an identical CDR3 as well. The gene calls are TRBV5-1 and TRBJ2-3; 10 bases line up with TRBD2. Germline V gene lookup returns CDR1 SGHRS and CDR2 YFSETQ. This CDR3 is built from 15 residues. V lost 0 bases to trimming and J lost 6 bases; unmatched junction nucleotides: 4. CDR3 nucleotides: TGCGCCAGCAGCTTGGCGCTAGCGGGAGCGGATACGCAGTATTTT. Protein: CASSLALAGADTQYF.

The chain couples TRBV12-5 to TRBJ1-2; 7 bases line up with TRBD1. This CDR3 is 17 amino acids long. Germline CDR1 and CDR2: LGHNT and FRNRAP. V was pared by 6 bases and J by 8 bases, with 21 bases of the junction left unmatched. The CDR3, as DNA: TGTGCTAGTGGCCTCACGTCGACAGGGATCGTCGTCGGCGGCTACACCTTC. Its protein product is CASGLTSTGIVVGGYTF. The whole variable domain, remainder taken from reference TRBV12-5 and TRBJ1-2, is DARVTQTPRHKVTEMGQEVTMRCQPILGHNTVFWYRQTMMQGLELLAYFRNRAPLDDSGMPKDRFSAEMPDATLATLKIQPSEPRDSAVYFCASGLTSTGIVVGGYTFGSGTRLTVV.

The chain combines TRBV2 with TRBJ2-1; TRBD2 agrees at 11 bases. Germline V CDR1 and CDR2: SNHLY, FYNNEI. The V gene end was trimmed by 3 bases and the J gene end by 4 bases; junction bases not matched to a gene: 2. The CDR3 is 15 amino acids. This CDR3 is CASSDTSGGYNEQFF. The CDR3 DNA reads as TGTGCCAGCAGTGACACTAGCGGGGGTTACAATGAGCAGTTCTTC.

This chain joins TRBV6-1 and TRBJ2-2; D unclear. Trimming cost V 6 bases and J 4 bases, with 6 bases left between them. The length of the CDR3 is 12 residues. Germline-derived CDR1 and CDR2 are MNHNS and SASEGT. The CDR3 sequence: CASREITGELFF. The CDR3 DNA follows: TGTGCCAGCAGAGAGATCACCGGGGAGCTGTTTTTT.

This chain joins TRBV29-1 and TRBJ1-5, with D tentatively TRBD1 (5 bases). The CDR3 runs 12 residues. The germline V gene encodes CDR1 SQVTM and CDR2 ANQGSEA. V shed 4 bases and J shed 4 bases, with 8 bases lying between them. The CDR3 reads CSVGQRNQPQHF. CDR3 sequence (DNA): TGCAGCGTTGGACAGCGAAATCAGCCCCAGCATTTT.

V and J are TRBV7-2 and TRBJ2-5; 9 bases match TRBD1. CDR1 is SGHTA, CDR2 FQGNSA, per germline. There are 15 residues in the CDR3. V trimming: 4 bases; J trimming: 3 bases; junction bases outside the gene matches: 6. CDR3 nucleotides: TGTGCCAGCAGCTACAACACAGGGGGCGAAGAGACCCAGTACTTC. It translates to CASSYNTGGEETQYF.

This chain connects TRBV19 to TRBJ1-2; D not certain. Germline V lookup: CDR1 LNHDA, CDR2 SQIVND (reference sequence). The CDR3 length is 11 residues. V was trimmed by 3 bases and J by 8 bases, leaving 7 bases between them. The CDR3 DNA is TGTGCCAGTAGTATCTGGCAGGGCTACACCTTC. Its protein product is CASSIWQGYTF.

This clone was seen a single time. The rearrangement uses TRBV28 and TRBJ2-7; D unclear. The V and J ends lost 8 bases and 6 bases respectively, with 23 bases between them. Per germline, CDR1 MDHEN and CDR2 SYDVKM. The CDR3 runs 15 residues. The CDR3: CASFTRAKTPGEQYF. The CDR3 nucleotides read TGTGCCAGCTTCACCCGGGCCAAGACCCCTGGCGAGCAGTACTTC.

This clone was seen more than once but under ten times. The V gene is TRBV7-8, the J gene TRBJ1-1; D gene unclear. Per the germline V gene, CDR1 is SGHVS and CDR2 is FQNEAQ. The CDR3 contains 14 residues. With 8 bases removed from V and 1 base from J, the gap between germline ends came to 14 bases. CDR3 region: CASLGAPGNTEAFF. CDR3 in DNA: TGTGCCAGCCTGGGAGCCCCCGGGAACACTGAAGCTTTCTTT.

The CDR3 DNA follows: TGTGCCAGCAGCCGGAGGGCGGGGTCCGACTCTGGAAACACCATATATTTT. Translated, it gives CASSRRAGSDSGNTIYF. V gene TRBV5-6 combines with J gene TRBJ1-3; D remains unclear. The V and J ends lost 4 bases and 0 bases respectively, with 17 bases between them. The CDR3 length is 17 residues. Per germline, CDR1 SGHDT and CDR2 YYEEEE.

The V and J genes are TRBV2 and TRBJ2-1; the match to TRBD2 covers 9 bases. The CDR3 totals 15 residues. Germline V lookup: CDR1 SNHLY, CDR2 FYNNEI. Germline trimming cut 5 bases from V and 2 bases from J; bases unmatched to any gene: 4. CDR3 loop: CASSKLAGPYNEQFF. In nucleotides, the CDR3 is TGTGCCAGCAGTAAGCTAGCGGGACCCTACAATGAGCAGTTCTTC.

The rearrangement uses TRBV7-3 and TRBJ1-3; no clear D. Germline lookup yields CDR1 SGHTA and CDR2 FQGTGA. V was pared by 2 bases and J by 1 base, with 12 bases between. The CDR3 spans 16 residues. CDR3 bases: TGTGCCAGCAGCTTAGTGGTGCTTCCTTCTGGAAACACCATATATTTT. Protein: CASSLVVLPSGNTIYF.

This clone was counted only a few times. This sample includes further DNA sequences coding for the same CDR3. The CDR3 is CASRARSSGANVLTF. CDR3 nucleotides: TGTGCCAGCAGAGCCAGGTCCTCTGGGGCCAACGTCCTGACTTTC. This chain joins TRBV2 and TRBJ2-6; no firm D call. The CDR3 has 15 amino acids. V lost 6 bases, J lost 0 bases, and 9 bases lay in between. CDR1 SNHLY and CDR2 FYNNEI come from the germline V gene.